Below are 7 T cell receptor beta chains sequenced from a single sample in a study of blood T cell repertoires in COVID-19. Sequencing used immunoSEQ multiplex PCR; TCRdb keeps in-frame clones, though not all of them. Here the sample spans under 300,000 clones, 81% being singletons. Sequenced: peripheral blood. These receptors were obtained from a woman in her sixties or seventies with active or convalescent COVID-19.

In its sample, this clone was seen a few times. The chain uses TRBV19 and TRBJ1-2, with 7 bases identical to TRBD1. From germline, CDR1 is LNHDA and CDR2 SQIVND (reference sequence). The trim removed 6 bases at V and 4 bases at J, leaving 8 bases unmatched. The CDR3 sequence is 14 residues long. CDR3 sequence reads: CASSNRGSVYGYTF. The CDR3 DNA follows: TGTGCCAGTAGCAACAGGGGATCCGTCTATGGCTACACCTTC.

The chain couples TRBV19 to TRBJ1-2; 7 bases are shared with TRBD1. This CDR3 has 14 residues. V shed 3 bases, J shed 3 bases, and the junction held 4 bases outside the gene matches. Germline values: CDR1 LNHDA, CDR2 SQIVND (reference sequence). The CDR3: CASSIQGQYYGYTF. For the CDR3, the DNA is TGTGCCAGTAGTATCCAGGGACAGTACTATGGCTACACCTTC.

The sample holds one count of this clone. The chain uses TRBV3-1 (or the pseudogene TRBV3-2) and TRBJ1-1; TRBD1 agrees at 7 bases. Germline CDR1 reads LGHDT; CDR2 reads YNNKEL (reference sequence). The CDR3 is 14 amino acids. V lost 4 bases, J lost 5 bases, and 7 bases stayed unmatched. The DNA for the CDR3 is TGTGCCAGCAGCCTGGGACAGTCGAGGACTGAAGCTTTCTTT. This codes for CASSLGQSRTEAFF.

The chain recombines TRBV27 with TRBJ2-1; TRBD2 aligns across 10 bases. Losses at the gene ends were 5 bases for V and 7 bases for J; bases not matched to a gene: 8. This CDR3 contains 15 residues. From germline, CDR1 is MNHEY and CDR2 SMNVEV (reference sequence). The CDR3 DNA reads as TGTGCCAGCAGTCCCAGCGGGGGGGCTCGGAATGAGCAGTTCTTC. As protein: CASSPSGGARNEQFF.

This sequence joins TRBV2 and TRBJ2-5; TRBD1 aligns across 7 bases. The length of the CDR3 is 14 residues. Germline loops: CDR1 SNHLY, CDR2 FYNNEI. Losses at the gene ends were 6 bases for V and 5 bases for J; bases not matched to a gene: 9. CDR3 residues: CASRRTGVVETQYF. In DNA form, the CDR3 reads TGTGCCAGCAGGCGCACAGGGGTAGTGGAGACCCAGTACTTC.

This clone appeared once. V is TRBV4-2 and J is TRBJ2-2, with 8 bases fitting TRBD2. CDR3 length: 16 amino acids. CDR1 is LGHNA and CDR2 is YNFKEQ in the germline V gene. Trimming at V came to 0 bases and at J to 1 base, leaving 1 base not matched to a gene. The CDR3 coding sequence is TGTGCCAGCAGCCAAGACCGGGGGGGGAACACCGGGGAGCTGTTTTTT. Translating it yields CASSQDRGGNTGELFF.

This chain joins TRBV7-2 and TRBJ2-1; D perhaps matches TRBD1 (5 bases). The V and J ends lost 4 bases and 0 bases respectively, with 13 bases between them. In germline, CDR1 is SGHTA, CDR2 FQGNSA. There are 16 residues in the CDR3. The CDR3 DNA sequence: TGTGCCAGCAGCTCACAGGCCCCGAGCTCCTACAATGAGCAGTTCTTC. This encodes CASSSQAPSSYNEQFF.